The 30 T cell receptor beta chains reported below all come from one sample, sequenced in a study of CD8 T cells in ankylosing spondylitis. General study findings and limits: Seemingly characteristic of ankylosing spondylitis blood was a TCR beta motif consisting of roughly 8 highly homologous variants.

These receptors have no known antigen. TCRdb passed the 5' RACE reads through MiXCR, listing each CDR3 protein once. Among some 130,000 distinct CDR3 sequences listed, 17% were seen once. The sequencing input was blood, either unsorted or a sorted T cell fraction (not recorded which). These receptors all come from a male donor with ankylosing spondylitis.

A few counts support this clonotype. The chain couples TRBV4-1 to TRBJ2-7, with D possibly TRBD2 on 5 matching bases. This CDR3 has 13 amino acids. Germline V gene lookup returns CDR1 MGHRA and CDR2 YSYEKL. The V gene lost 2 bases and the J gene lost 7 bases, with 12 bases spanning the gap. This CDR3 is CASSQPGIREQYF. The CDR3 bases are TGCGCCAGCAGCCAACCGGGGATCCGGGAGCAGTACTTC.

There are a few counts of this clonotype. J is TRBJ1-1 and V is TRBV5-6, with a tentative D call TRBD1 (6 bases). Trimming left V 4 bases short and J 4 bases short, with 20 bases between. Germline V gene lookup returns CDR1 SGHDT and CDR2 YYEEEE. The CDR3 loop spans 16 amino acids. Here the CDR3 reads CASSDDTGWGGTEAFF. As DNA, the CDR3 is TGTGCCAGCAGCGACGACACAGGGTGGGGGGGCACTGAAGCTTTCTTT.

The sample holds a few counts of this clonotype. The rearrangement links TRBV27 to TRBJ2-5; perhaps D is TRBD1 or TRBD2 (5 bases each). This CDR3 is 13 amino acids long. Germline loops: CDR1 MNHEY, CDR2 SMNVEV (reference sequence). Trimming stripped 7 bases from V and 4 bases from J, with 13 bases between. The CDR3 DNA follows: TGTGCCAGCAAGGGTGGGGGACGAGAGACCCAGTACTTC. Translation: CASKGGGRETQYF.

This clonotype has more than one count but fewer than ten. The chain links TRBV9 to TRBJ2-7, with D possibly being TRBD2 (6 bases). The V end lost 0 bases, the J end lost 1 base, and 14 bases lay between the germline ends. CDR1 and CDR2 (germline): SGDLS, YYNGEE. The CDR3 has 16 amino acids. CDR3 residues: CASSVEAFRESYEQYF. CDR3 bases: TGTGCCAGCAGCGTAGAGGCCTTTCGGGAGTCCTACGAGCAGTACTTC.

This clonotype was detected once. CDR3 sequence (DNA): TGTGCCAGCAGCGTAGCGCGGGACTCCTACGAGCAGTACTTC. Translated: CASSVARDSYEQYF. The V call is TRBV9, the J call TRBJ2-7, with a possible D match to TRBD2 (6 bases). The CDR3 contains 14 residues. With 0 bases removed from V and 0 bases from J, the gap between germline ends came to 7 bases. Looked up from germline, CDR1 is SGDLS and CDR2 is YYNGEE.

This clonotype was observed at least ten times. The chain combines TRBV20-1 with TRBJ1-4, with unresolved D. CDR1 is DFQATT and CDR2 is SNEGSKA in the germline V gene (reference sequence). With 3 bases removed from V and 0 bases from J, the gap between germline ends came to 8 bases. This CDR3 region has 14 residues. Here the CDR3 DNA reads TGCAGTGCTAGCCAACTTGCAACTAATGAAAAACTGTTTTTT. The encoded protein is CSASQLATNEKLFF.

This clonotype was seen a handful of times. J is TRBJ2-1 and V is TRBV29-1; D might be TRBD2 (5 bases). V shed 6 bases and J shed 7 bases, with 16 bases lying between them. The CDR3 length is 13 residues. Looked up from germline, CDR1 is SQVTM and CDR2 is ANQGSEA. CDR3 nucleotide sequence: TGCAGCGTCTGGGGTGAGGGTGGGAATGAGCAGTTCTTC. It yields the protein CSVWGEGGNEQFF.

The sample holds a few counts of this clonotype. The chain carries TRBV12-3 or TRBV12-4 and TRBJ2-3; TRBD2 is a possible D gene (5 bases). The CDR3 length is 11 residues. The CDR3 protein is CGVARGDTQYF. The CDR3, as DNA: TGTGGCGTAGCACGAGGGGATACGCAGTATTTT.

This clonotype was recorded many times. The chain links TRBV7-2 to TRBJ2-1; TRBD2 might be the D (5 bases). Trimming left V 0 bases short and J 7 bases short, with 13 bases between. The CDR3 has 15 residues. Germline V gene lookup returns CDR1 SGHTA and CDR2 FQGNSA. This CDR3 is CASSLAGFGINEQFF. In nucleotides, the CDR3 is TGTGCCAGCAGCTTAGCAGGGTTCGGGATTAATGAGCAGTTCTTC.

This clonotype has at least ten counts. CDR3 region: CASSLTGDSYNEQFF. The CDR3 bases are TGTGCCAGCAGCCTGACAGGGGACTCCTACAATGAGCAGTTCTTC. The chain recombines TRBV27 with TRBJ2-1; 8 bases agree with TRBD1. The CDR3 runs 15 residues. Looked up from germline, CDR1 is MNHEY and CDR2 is SMNVEV (reference sequence). J was trimmed by 0 bases and V by 6 bases; bases with no gene match: 4.

V usage is TRBV27 and J usage is TRBJ1-2; weak D call: TRBD1 (5 bases). Germline CDR1 and CDR2: MNHEY and SMNVEV (reference sequence). V lost 5 bases to trimming and J lost 5 bases, with 15 bases between them. There are 14 residues in the CDR3. The CDR3 here is CASSRGTFGYGYTF. As DNA, the CDR3 is TGTGCCAGCAGTCGCGGGACTTTCGGGTATGGCTACACCTTC.

This clonotype was detected many times. J is TRBJ2-1 and V is TRBV29-1; 11 bases are shared with TRBD2. Germline-derived CDR1 and CDR2 are SQVTM and ANQGSEA. Losses at the gene ends were 1 base for V and 6 bases for J; bases not matched to a gene: 14. CDR3 length: 18 residues. CDR3 region: CSVEGLAGPDFFGNEQFF. CDR3 nucleotide sequence: TGCAGCGTTGAAGGACTAGCGGGACCCGACTTTTTTGGCAATGAGCAGTTCTTC.

This clonotype was detected a few times. This chain links TRBV5-1 with TRBJ2-7, with D possibly TRBD2 on 5 matching bases. CDR1 is SGHRS and CDR2 is YFSETQ in the germline V gene. The V end was cut by 0 bases, the J end by 5 bases, with 12 bases between. This CDR3 region has 14 residues. The CDR3 region has the DNA TGCGCCAGCAGCTTGGTATGGGGAGCGGACGAGCAGTACTTC. Translated, it gives CASSLVWGADEQYF.

In this sample, this clonotype turned up a few times. This chain links TRBV19 with TRBJ2-7, with 8 bases fitting TRBD2. Per germline, CDR1 LNHDA and CDR2 SQIVND (reference sequence). V was pared by 3 bases and J by 2 bases, with 6 bases of the junction left unmatched. The CDR3 sequence is 15 residues long. CDR3 amino acids: CASSMRAGETYEQYF. The CDR3 bases are TGTGCCAGTAGTATGCGAGCGGGAGAGACCTACGAGCAGTACTTC.

The sample holds many counts of this clonotype. The chain employs TRBV14 and TRBJ2-3; tentative D call: TRBD2 (5 bases). From germline, CDR1 is SGHDN and CDR2 FVKESK. CDR3 size: 17 residues. Trimming removed 3 bases at V and 1 base at J, with 17 bases between. For the CDR3, the DNA is TGTGCCAGCAGCCATTCCTTCGGGCGGGTTCGCACAGATACGCAGTATTTT. It codes for CASSHSFGRVRTDTQYF.

This clonotype occurred many times. This chain joins TRBV29-1 and TRBJ2-1, with unresolved D. Between the trimmed V and J ends, which lost 7 bases and 9 bases, there was a span of 10 bases. Germline CDR1 and CDR2: SQVTM and ANQGSEA. This CDR3 is 10 amino acids long. Here the CDR3 reads CSAKPGEQFF. As DNA, the CDR3 is TGCAGCGCTAAGCCGGGTGAGCAGTTCTTC.

The J gene is TRBJ2-5, the V gene TRBV9; no clear D gene. The length of the CDR3 is 15 residues. Germline assignment: CDR1 SGDLS and CDR2 YYNGEE. Trimming stripped 0 bases from V and 1 base from J, with 10 bases between. The CDR3 region has the DNA TGTGCCAGCAGCGTAGCCGCCTTTCGCCAAGAGACCCAGTACTTC. Amino acids: CASSVAAFRQETQYF.

In its sample, this clonotype was seen many times. V usage is TRBV27 and J usage is TRBJ1-5; tentative D call: TRBD1 (6 bases). The length of the CDR3 is 16 residues. The germline V gene encodes CDR1 MNHEY and CDR2 SMNVEV (reference sequence). Trimming stripped 2 bases from V and 3 bases from J, with 14 bases between. This chain's CDR3 is CASSLTPGATNQPQHF. For the CDR3, the DNA is TGTGCCAGCAGTTTAACCCCGGGGGCCACCAATCAGCCCCAGCATTTT.

The table lists this clonotype with a few counts. The rearrangement links TRBV6-1 to TRBJ1-2; no reliable D call. The CDR3 is made up of 13 amino acids. V was trimmed by 1 base and J by 5 bases, leaving 8 bases between them. Germline loops: CDR1 MNHNS, CDR2 SASEGT. The CDR3 loop is CASSEGYSYGYTF. The CDR3 DNA follows: TGTGCCAGCAGTGAAGGGTACAGTTATGGCTACACCTTC.

This clonotype appeared a few times. The V gene is TRBV7-9, the J gene TRBJ2-1; D gene ambiguous. The CDR3 runs 15 residues. Germline V lookup: CDR1 SEHNR, CDR2 FQNEAQ (reference sequence). Trimming removed 9 bases at V and 5 bases at J, with 20 bases between. The CDR3 reads CASPPFGARHNEQFF. CDR3 nucleotides: TGTGCCAGTCCACCTTTCGGAGCGCGACACAATGAGCAGTTCTTC.

The J gene is TRBJ2-7, the V gene TRBV20-1; D is perhaps TRBD2 (6 bases). CDR3 size: 17 residues. Germline CDR1 is DFQATT and CDR2 is SNEGSKA (reference sequence). V was trimmed by 6 bases and J by 2 bases, leaving 26 bases between them. The CDR3 bases are TGCAGTGCAGCCGGGGAGGTGATGTCGCCGGTAACCTACGAGCAGTACTTC. Protein: CSAAGEVMSPVTYEQYF.

The chain combines TRBV20-1 with TRBJ2-7; D not certain. The CDR3 runs to 14 residues. The germline V gene encodes CDR1 DFQATT and CDR2 SNEGSKA (reference sequence). Trimming removed 0 bases from V and 4 bases from J, with 13 bases in between. The CDR3 region is CSARDGTEIYEQYF. DNA of the CDR3: TGCAGTGCTAGAGATGGTACGGAAATTTACGAGCAGTACTTC.

This clonotype showed up just a few times. The V call is TRBV15, the J call TRBJ2-1; D call uncertain. Germline CDR1 and CDR2: LNHNV and YYDKDF (reference sequence). This CDR3 has 17 amino acids. Trimming pared 1 base from V and 8 bases from J, leaving 21 bases between. CDR3 sequence (DNA): TGTGCCACCAGCAGAGTTACCCTCTCATTCGGCGGCCATGAGCAGTTCTTC. This translates into CATSRVTLSFGGHEQFF.

This clonotype was counted between two and nine times. The gene calls are TRBV18 and TRBJ2-7; a weak D match, TRBD1 (6 bases). Trimming shortened V by 4 bases and J by 5 bases, and 9 bases separated the two germline ends. The CDR3 totals 12 residues. Germline V gene data show CDR1 as KGHSH and CDR2 as LQKENI. CDR3: CASSLDRNEQYF. CDR3 in DNA: TGTGCCAGCTCACTCGACAGGAACGAGCAGTACTTC.

This clonotype was counted a few times. This chain links TRBV12-3 or TRBV12-4 with TRBJ1-5, with D possibly matching TRBD1 (5 bases). Trimming cost V 6 bases and J 0 bases, with 18 bases left between them. CDR3 length equals 17 residues. This CDR3 reads CASSITGGSYSNQPQHF. As DNA, the CDR3 is TGTGCCAGCAGCATCACAGGAGGGTCCTATAGCAATCAGCCCCAGCATTTT.

This clonotype came up many times. One end of the junction fails to match germline, which may point to a read error. CDR3: CASSLGDNEQFF. The DNA of the CDR3 is TGTGCCAGCAGTTTAGGAGACAATGAGCAGTTCTTC. The rearrangement joins TRBV7-6 to TRBJ2-1; D call uncertain. Germline lookup yields CDR1 SGHVS and CDR2 FNYEAQ. The CDR3 runs 12 residues.

This clonotype turned up a few times. This chain links TRBV4-1 with TRBJ2-2; D is perhaps TRBD2 (5 bases). The V and J ends lost 4 bases and 3 bases respectively, with 9 bases between them. Germline CDR1 MGHRA, CDR2 YSYEKL. This CDR3 region has 14 residues. Here the CDR3 reads CASSRGLYTGELFF. As DNA, the CDR3 is TGCGCCAGCAGCCGCGGACTGTACACCGGGGAGCTGTTTTTT.

This clonotype was seen a few times. The chain recombines TRBV5-5 with TRBJ2-7; D remains unclear. With 3 bases removed from V and 0 bases from J, the gap between germline ends came to 7 bases. This CDR3 has 13 amino acids. CDR1 is SGHKS and CDR2 is YYEKEE in the germline V gene (reference sequence). CDR3 sequence (DNA): TGTGCCAGCAGCTCGTACCCCTCCTACGAGCAGTACTTC. Encoded protein: CASSSYPSYEQYF. The variable domain in full, with the rest retrieved from reference TRBV5-5 and TRBJ2-7, is DAGVTQSPTHLIKTRGQQVTLRCSPISGHKSVSWYQQVLGQGPQFIFQYYEKEERGRGNFPDRFSARQFPNYSSELNVNALLLGDSALYLCASSSYPSYEQYFGPGTRLTVT.

This clonotype came up a few times. V usage is TRBV7-2 and J usage is TRBJ2-1; D is undetermined. V lost 1 base and J 8 bases, leaving 9 bases between the germline ends. Germline-derived CDR1 and CDR2 are SGHTA and FQGNSA. This CDR3 spans 13 amino acids. As DNA, the CDR3 is TGTGCCAGCAGCTTAGTTACCCCCCATGAGCAGTTCTTC. Translating gives CASSLVTPHEQFF.

This clonotype was observed a handful of times. V usage is TRBV25-1 and J usage is TRBJ2-7; the D gene is possibly TRBD1 (5 bases). This CDR3 is built from 14 residues. V shed 5 bases and J shed 0 bases, with 11 bases lying between them. Germline-derived CDR1 and CDR2 are MGHDK and SYGVNS. The CDR3 is CASSKGRSSYEQYF. In DNA form, the CDR3 reads TGTGCCAGCAGTAAGGGGCGGAGCTCCTACGAGCAGTACTTC.